The 18 T cell receptor beta chains given below trace back to one sample, sequenced in a study of neurological immune-mediated disorders. TCRdb independently ran MiXCR on the 5' RACE reads; one entry per CDR3 protein. The table records approximately 100,000 distinct CDR3 sequences, 3.5% of them present only once. The sequencing sample was made of PBMCs. The receptors here all came from a woman younger than 30 with multiple sclerosis.

This clonotype was seen at least ten times. The J gene is TRBJ2-2, the V gene TRBV20-1; D possibly corresponds to TRBD2 (5 bases). Germline CDR1 DFQATT, CDR2 SNEGSKA (reference sequence). V lost 4 bases and J lost 6, with 6 bases in between. The CDR3 sequence is 11 residues long. The CDR3 protein is CSAIGAGELFF. The CDR3, as DNA: TGCAGTGCTATCGGGGCCGGGGAGCTGTTTTTT.

This clonotype was seen ten or more times. V is TRBV5-6 and J is TRBJ2-5; D may be TRBD2 (6 bases). This CDR3 is built from 13 residues. Germline CDR1 SGHDT, CDR2 YYEEEE. Trimming left V 0 bases short and J 5 bases short, with 8 bases between. CDR3 nucleotides: TGTGCCAGCAGCTTGGGGGAGGCGGAGACCCAGTACTTC. It translates to CASSLGEAETQYF. Complete variable domain (other parts from reference TRBV5-6 and TRBJ2-5): DAGVTQSPTHLIKTRGQQVTLRCSPKSGHDTVSWYQQALGQGPQFIFQYYEEEERQRGNFPDRFSGHQFPNYSSELNVNALLLGDSALYLCASSLGEAETQYFGPGTRLLVL.

This clonotype came up many times. The chain combines TRBV5-1 with TRBJ1-1; 7 bases are a match to TRBD1. The CDR3 spans 14 residues. V gave up 3 bases and J gave up 0 bases; unmatched junction bases: 2. Germline CDR1 and CDR2: SGHRS and YFSETQ. The CDR3 DNA follows: TGCGCCAGCAGCTCGGGACAGCTGAACACTGAAGCTTTCTTT. The encoded protein is CASSSGQLNTEAFF.

This clonotype has a count of ten or more. The J gene is TRBJ2-3, the V gene TRBV4-1; D uncertain. Germline V lookup: CDR1 MGHRA, CDR2 YSYEKL. V lost 0 bases and J 3 bases, leaving 7 bases between the germline ends. The CDR3 consists of 14 residues. CDR3 amino acids: CASSQDASTDTQYF. CDR3 in DNA: TGCGCCAGCAGCCAAGACGCCTCAACAGATACGCAGTATTTT.

V usage is TRBV5-1 and J usage is TRBJ2-6, with a tentative D call TRBD2 (7 bases). Germline CDR1 is SGHRS and CDR2 is YFSETQ. The CDR3 consists of 17 residues. V was trimmed by 0 bases and J by 1 base, leaving 11 bases between them. In DNA form, the CDR3 reads TGCGCCAGCAGCTTGGCGGGGGGCTTGTCTGGGGCCAACGTCCTGACTTTC. Its protein product is CASSLAGGLSGANVLTF.

This clonotype was seen at least ten times. The chain recombines TRBV6-5 with TRBJ2-7; 11 bases align to TRBD2. Germline V lookup: CDR1 MNHEY, CDR2 SVGAGI. V shed 2 bases, J shed 2 bases, and the junction held 2 bases outside the gene matches. The length of the CDR3 is 15 residues. For the CDR3, the DNA is TGTGCCAGCAGTTACATAGCGGGAGGGCCCTACGAGCAGTACTTC. This gives the protein CASSYIAGGPYEQYF.

The table lists this clonotype with many counts. This chain joins TRBV28 and TRBJ1-1; D is uncertain. The CDR3 runs 15 residues. In germline, CDR1 is MDHEN, CDR2 SYDVKM. Trimming left V 8 bases short and J 0 bases short, with 16 bases between. The CDR3 DNA sequence: TGTGCCAGCTCCAACGGGAAAGGGCTGAACACTGAAGCTTTCTTT. This encodes CASSNGKGLNTEAFF.

This clonotype was recorded at least ten times. V gene TRBV20-1 combines with J gene TRBJ1-1; D ambiguous. The CDR3 has 15 residues. The V gene's germline CDR1 is DFQATT and CDR2 SNEGSKA (reference sequence). V was pared by 0 bases and J by 12 bases, with 23 bases between. The CDR3 region is CSARDLGGGGDLPFF. As DNA, the CDR3 is TGCAGTGCTAGAGATTTGGGCGGTGGTGGAGATTTGCCTTTCTTT.

This clonotype has a count of ten or more. The chain links TRBV15 to TRBJ2-4; TRBD2 is a possible D gene (6 bases). There are 14 residues in the CDR3. Trimming took 5 bases from V and 8 from J, leaving 16 bases between them. Germline lookup yields CDR1 LNHNV and CDR2 YYDKDF (reference sequence). The CDR3 here is CATSARQGGDIQYF. CDR3 sequence (DNA): TGTGCCACCAGCGCCCGACAAGGAGGGGACATTCAGTACTTC. Complete variable domain (other parts from reference TRBV15 and TRBJ2-4): DAMVIQNPRYQVTQFGKPVTLSCSQTLNHNVMYWYQQKSSQAPKLLFHYYDKDFNNEADTPDNFQSRRPNTSFCFLDIRSPGLGDTAMYLCATSARQGGDIQYFGAGTRLSVL.

This clonotype was found many times. The CDR3 region has the DNA TGTGCCAGCAGCCAGTCCGAGACCGGGGAGCTGTTTTTT. Its protein product is CASSQSETGELFF. V is TRBV3-1 and J is TRBJ2-2; D gene uncertain. The V and J ends lost 3 bases and 5 bases respectively, with 7 bases between them. This CDR3 contains 13 residues. Per germline, CDR1 LGHDT and CDR2 YNNKEL (reference sequence).

The table lists this clonotype with many counts. The rearrangement joins TRBV5-6 to TRBJ2-1; 12 bases match TRBD2. CDR1 and CDR2 (germline): SGHDT, YYEEEE. V lost 2 bases to trimming and J lost 4 bases; unmatched junction nucleotides: 4. CDR3 length: 16 amino acids. The CDR3 nucleotides are TGTGCCAGCAGCTTTCGCGGACTAGCGGGATACAATGAGCAGTTCTTC. Translating gives CASSFRGLAGYNEQFF.

This clonotype was seen many times. The chain links TRBV28 to TRBJ1-2; D may be TRBD1 (5 bases). CDR3 length: 12 residues. The germline CDR1 and CDR2 sequences are MDHEN and SYDVKM. V shed 4 bases and J shed 7 bases, with 10 bases lying between them. The CDR3 DNA is TGTGCCAGCAGTTCACGGGGGGGTGGCTACACCTTC. Residues: CASSSRGGGYTF.

This clonotype was seen repeatedly, ten times or more. The genes are TRBV6-5 and TRBJ2-5, with TRBD1 matching 9 bases. V gave up 6 bases and J gave up 4 bases; unmatched junction bases: 0. CDR1 is MNHEY, CDR2 SVGAGI, per germline. CDR3 length: 12 amino acids. In nucleotides, the CDR3 is TGTGCCAGCAGGACAGGGGGAGAGACCCAGTACTTC. Amino acids: CASRTGGETQYF.

This clonotype was recorded at least ten times. The gene calls are TRBV20-1 and TRBJ1-3, with D perhaps TRBD1 (5 bases). The ends were cut back, 6 bases at V and 0 bases at J, with 15 bases in the middle. The CDR3 spans 15 residues. The germline gives CDR1 DFQATT, CDR2 SNEGSKA (reference sequence). The CDR3 coding sequence is TGCAGTGCCACAACCGGGACGAGCTCTGGAAACACCATATATTTT. As protein: CSATTGTSSGNTIYF.

V and J are TRBV20-1 and TRBJ2-3; unclear D gene. The germline V and J ends were trimmed by 3 bases and 0 bases, with 13 bases remaining between them. The germline gives CDR1 DFQATT, CDR2 SNEGSKA (reference sequence). The CDR3 sequence is 15 residues long. In nucleotides, the CDR3 is TGCAGTGCTAGGGGCGCTGGAACTAGCACAGATACGCAGTATTTT. Protein sequence: CSARGAGTSTDTQYF.

This clonotype was found many times. The chain is built from TRBV24-1 and TRBJ2-2; D might be TRBD1 (6 bases). V was trimmed by 6 bases and J by 3 bases, leaving 16 bases between them. The CDR3 extends over 16 amino acids. The V gene's germline CDR1 is KGHDR and CDR2 SFDVKD. The CDR3 sequence is CATSPSTGPHTGELFF. CDR3 nucleotides: TGTGCCACCAGTCCATCTACAGGGCCCCACACCGGGGAGCTGTTTTTT.

At least ten counts were recorded for this clonotype. This sequence joins TRBV20-1 and TRBJ2-7; tentative D call: TRBD2 (6 bases). CDR3 length: 13 residues. Trimming left V 4 bases short and J 5 bases short, with 15 bases between. The germline CDR1 and CDR2 sequences are DFQATT and SNEGSKA (reference sequence). The CDR3 nucleotides read TGCAGTGCTAAGGAGGGGAGTCGGGACGAGCAGTACTTC. It is translated as CSAKEGSRDEQYF.

This clonotype was observed many times. The chain is built from TRBV29-1 and TRBJ2-1, with 10 bases identical to TRBD2. Germline values: CDR1 SQVTM, CDR2 ANQGSEA. Losses at the gene ends were 7 bases for V and 2 bases for J; bases not matched to a gene: 8. CDR3 length: 15 amino acids. The CDR3 DNA follows: TGCAGCGCGGGACTAGCGAGTACAACCTACAATGAGCAGTTCTTC. Translated: CSAGLASTTYNEQFF.